One and the same sample provided the 3 T cell receptor beta chains below, sequenced in a study of cytomegalovirus exposure and HLA in healthy donors. Clones were read by immunoSEQ multiplex PCR, and TCRdb kept only the in-frame ones, dropping some. The table lists 150,000 to 200,000 clones, 70% to 90% of them singletons. Sequencing was performed on PBMCs. These receptors all come from a woman aged 18-30 years in good health and CMV-seronegative.

The chain couples TRBV6-1 to TRBJ2-7; D possibly corresponds to TRBD2 (5 bases). Trimming pared 2 bases from V and 6 bases from J, leaving 14 bases between. Germline CDR1 MNHNS, CDR2 SASEGT. This CDR3 contains 14 residues. CDR3 DNA: TGTGCCAGCAGTGAACGGCCGACGGGGATCGAGCAGTACTTC. Translating it yields CASSERPTGIEQYF.

The rearrangement joins TRBV12-5 to TRBJ1-3; D is uncertain. CDR3 length: 12 amino acids. The V and J ends lost 8 bases and 0 bases respectively, with 5 bases between them. CDR1 LGHNT and CDR2 FRNRAP come from the germline V gene. DNA of the CDR3: TGTGCTAGTTTGAGCTCTGGAAACACCATATATTTT. This gives the protein CASLSSGNTIYF.

The V gene is TRBV27, the J gene TRBJ2-7; TRBD2 aligns across 7 bases. CDR1 and CDR2 from the germline V gene are MNHEY and SMNVEV (reference sequence). This CDR3 contains 15 residues. With V trimmed by 0 bases and J by 2 bases, 4 bases remained unmatched. The CDR3 sequence: CASSLSAGNPYEQYF. CDR3 DNA sequence: TGTGCCAGCAGTTTATCAGCGGGGAATCCCTACGAGCAGTACTTC.